The next 6 T cell receptor beta chains were all read from a single sample in a study of identical twins. TCRdb reprocessed the 5' RACE reads with MiXCR, giving one entry per CDR3 protein. The sample has some 710,000 distinct CDR3 sequences, 5.5% to 7.5% seen once. Sequencing used naive T cells sorted from blood. These receptors originate from a man between 18 and 29 years old in good health.

The table lists this clonotype with many counts. V and J are TRBV5-1 and TRBJ1-1; unclear D gene. Trimming removed 4 bases from V and 11 bases from J, with 12 bases in between. Germline V CDR1 and CDR2: SGHRS, YFSETQ. CDR3 length equals 11 residues. This CDR3 is CASSLEKTAFF. As DNA, the CDR3 is TGCGCCAGCAGCCTCGAGAAGACTGCTTTCTTT.

The V call is TRBV25-1, the J call TRBJ1-2; 12 bases match TRBD1. This CDR3 region has 17 residues. Losses at the gene ends were 3 bases for V and 4 bases for J; bases not matched to a gene: 9. The germline V gene has CDR1 MGHDK and CDR2 SYGVNS. The CDR3 spells CASSDLWGTGGSYGYTF. CDR3 coding DNA: TGTGCCAGCAGTGATCTTTGGGGGACAGGGGGCTCCTATGGCTACACCTTC.

On this clonotype itself: One junction end does not reproduce the germline sequence, and a read error may be involved. V usage is TRBV6-2 or TRBV6-3 and J usage is TRBJ1-5; 8 bases align to TRBD1. In germline, CDR1 is MNHEY, CDR2 SVGEGT. CDR3 length equals 14 residues. The CDR3 loop reads CASRTGAWSQPQLF. CDR3 in DNA: TGTGCCAGCAGGACAGGGGCCTGGAGTCAGCCCCAGCTTTTT.

This clonotype was counted at least ten times. The rearrangement links TRBV12-3 or TRBV12-4 to TRBJ1-2, with D perhaps matching TRBD1 (5 bases). CDR3 length equals 13 residues. Trimming removed 2 bases at V and 3 bases at J, with 7 bases between. The CDR3 loop reads CASSLRGDYGYTF. The CDR3 bases are TGTGCCAGCAGTTTAAGGGGAGACTATGGCTACACCTTC.

This clonotype turned up a few times. The rearrangement links TRBV20-1 to TRBJ2-7; 7 bases agree with TRBD1. Germline V CDR1 and CDR2: DFQATT, SNEGSKA (reference sequence). With V trimmed by 1 base and J by 2 bases, 2 bases remained unmatched. The length of the CDR3 is 13 residues. The CDR3 DNA is TGCAGTGCTAGAGGACAGGGCACCTACGAGCAGTACGTC. The encoded protein is CSARGQGTYEQYV.

A few counts support this clonotype. The V and J genes are TRBV29-1 and TRBJ1-4; unclear D gene. The CDR3 covers 15 residues. V shed 7 bases and J shed 0 bases, with 15 bases lying between them. Germline values: CDR1 SQVTM, CDR2 ANQGSEA. The CDR3 nucleotides are TGCAGCGCCCACATGCCGGGAACAACTAATGAAAAACTGTTTTTT. Translating it yields CSAHMPGTTNEKLFF.